This T cell receptor (beta chain) derives from a study of blood T cell repertoires in COVID-19. Study-level background: COVID-19 samples collected from the United States, Italy and Spain covered acute and convalescent phases. Sample material is recorded as cDNA or gDNA derived from T cells, B-cell-depleted T cells, or PBMCs.

The CDR3 has 16 amino acids. V gave up 2 bases and J gave up 0 bases; unmatched junction bases: 5. Germline V CDR1 and CDR2: MRHNA, SNTAGT. The assay was immunoSEQ multiplex PCR, and TCRdb's table has in-frame clones only and misses some. The sample has around 130,000 clones, roughly 90% seen once; the top ten hold more than 3%. The sequence was collected from a man aged 50 to 59 with active COVID-19. The rearrangement joins TRBV6-4 to TRBJ2-3; TRBD2 agrees at 7 bases. Sequencing input: peripheral blood. The CDR3 nucleotides read TGTGCCAGCAGTGACGTGGCGGGGGATAGCACAGATACGCAGTATTTT. Its translation: CASSDVAGDSTDTQYF.